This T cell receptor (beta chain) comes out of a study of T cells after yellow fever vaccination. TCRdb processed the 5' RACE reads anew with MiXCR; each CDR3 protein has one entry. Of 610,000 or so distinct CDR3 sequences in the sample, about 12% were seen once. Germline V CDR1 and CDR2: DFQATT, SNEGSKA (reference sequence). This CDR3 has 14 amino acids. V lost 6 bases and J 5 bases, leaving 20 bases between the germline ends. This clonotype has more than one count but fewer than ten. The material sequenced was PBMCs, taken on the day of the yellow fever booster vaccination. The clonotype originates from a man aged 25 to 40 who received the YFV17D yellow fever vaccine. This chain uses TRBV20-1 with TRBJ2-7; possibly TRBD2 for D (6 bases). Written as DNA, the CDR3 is TGCAGTGCAGGCTCCGGGACTGAATCCAACGAGCAGTACTTC. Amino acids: CSAGSGTESNEQYF.